These T cell receptor beta chains were read from a single sample in a study of T cell responses to AZD1222 COVID-19 vaccine. Only in-frame clones appear in the TCRdb table, and some are missing; sequencing was by immunoSEQ multiplex PCR. The repertoire holds under 150,000 clones, 80% to 90% seen once, with around a tenth in the top ten. The specimen was peripheral blood, collected on day 0 of AZD1222 vaccination. The receptors come from an adult in good health. Both conserved end residues are part of each CDR3. The D gene is left open where the match is weak. Some rows mark clone size as missing; the rest say once, few, many or name a class of expanded clone.

D gene	clone size	J gene	V gene	CDR3 protein	CDR3 DNA
.	.	TRBJ2-1	TRBV7-6	CASSLSVDSYNEQFF	TGTGCCAGCAGCTTATCGGTAGACAGCTACAATGAGCAGTTCTTC
.	few	TRBJ1-2	TRBV7-9	CASSLGDGFNYGYTF	TGTGCCAGCAGCTTAGGGGACGGATTTAACTATGGCTACACCTTC
.	.	TRBJ1-3	TRBV7-2	CASSRDNSGNTIYF	TGTGCCAGCAGCCGGGACAACTCTGGAAACACCATATATTTT
.	once	TRBJ2-5	TRBV29-1	CSVLVGHQETQYF	TGCAGCGTTTTAGTGGGACACCAAGAGACCCAGTACTTC
TRBD1	.	TRBJ1-5	TRBV2	CASTHGQGQPQHF	TGTGCCAGCACCCACGGACAGGGCCAGCCCCAGCATTTT
TRBD1	.	TRBJ1-2	TRBV28	CASSSPAFDRGGGYTF	TGTGCCAGCAGTTCTCCCGCATTCGACAGGGGAGGGGGCTACACCTTC
TRBD1	.	TRBJ2-7	TRBV19	CASSTDRGSYEQYF	TGTGCCAGTAGTACGGACAGGGGGTCCTACGAGCAGTACTTC
.	once	TRBJ2-3	TRBV9	CASSTGTDTQYF	TGTGCCAGCAGCACAGGCACAGATACGCAGTATTTT
.	.	TRBJ1-2	TRBV6-5	CASREVGASAYGYTF	TGTGCCAGCAGGGAGGTGGGGGCCTCAGCCTATGGCTACACCTTC
TRBD1	once	TRBJ1-1	TRBV7-3	CASSPQGAFSEAFF	TGTGCCAGCAGCCCACAGGGGGCTTTCTCTGAAGCTTTCTTT
.	.	TRBJ2-7	TRBV14	CASSPERDLLKQYF	TGTGCCAGCAGCCCTGAACGGGACCTTTTGAAGCAGTACTTC
TRBD1	.	TRBJ1-2	TRBV5-4	CASSLGQGPYGYTF	TGTGCCAGCAGCTTGGGACAGGGCCCCTATGGCTACACCTTC
.	.	TRBJ1-1	TRBV7-2	CASSLAPRANTEAFF	TGTGCCAGCAGCTTAGCCCCACGGGCTAACACTGAAGCTTTCTTT
.	.	TRBJ1-1	TRBV10-3	CAISFGLDSFF	TGTGCCATCAGTTTCGGCCTAGACTCTTTCTTT
.	.	TRBJ2-1	TRBV7-2	CASSLGGAGGAIREQFF	TGTGCCAGCAGCTTAGGTGGGGCCGGGGGCGCGATCAGGGAGCAGTTCTTC
.	.	TRBJ1-6	TRBV6-5	CASSYSRGDNSPLHF	TGTGCCAGCAGTTACTCGAGGGGGGATAATTCACCCCTCCACTTT
.	.	TRBJ2-7	TRBV6-5	CASRGDTRSYEQYF	TGTGCCAGCAGGGGGGACACCCGCTCCTACGAGCAGTACTTC
.	.	TRBJ1-1	TRBV28	CASSPARYGDTEAFF	TGTGCCAGCAGTCCCGCGAGGTACGGGGACACTGAAGCTTTCTTT
.	.	TRBJ1-2	TRBV19	CASSTQGRENGYTF	TGTGCCAGTAGTACTCAGGGCAGGGAGAATGGCTACACCTTC
.	.	TRBJ1-2	TRBV5-1	CASSLVVTDGYTF	TGCGCCAGCAGCTTGGTCGTGACGGATGGCTACACCTTC
.	.	TRBJ1-2	TRBV5-1	CASSLDRAWGYTF	TGCGCCAGCAGCTTGGATCGGGCGTGGGGCTACACCTTC
.	.	TRBJ2-7	TRBV23-1	CASSQSTGSYEQYF	TGCGCCAGCAGTCAATCAACAGGGTCCTACGAGCAGTACTTC
.	.	TRBJ2-2	TRBV24-1	CATSFGGVGAGELFF	TGTGCCACCAGTTTCGGGGGCGTGGGTGCCGGGGAGCTGTTTTTT